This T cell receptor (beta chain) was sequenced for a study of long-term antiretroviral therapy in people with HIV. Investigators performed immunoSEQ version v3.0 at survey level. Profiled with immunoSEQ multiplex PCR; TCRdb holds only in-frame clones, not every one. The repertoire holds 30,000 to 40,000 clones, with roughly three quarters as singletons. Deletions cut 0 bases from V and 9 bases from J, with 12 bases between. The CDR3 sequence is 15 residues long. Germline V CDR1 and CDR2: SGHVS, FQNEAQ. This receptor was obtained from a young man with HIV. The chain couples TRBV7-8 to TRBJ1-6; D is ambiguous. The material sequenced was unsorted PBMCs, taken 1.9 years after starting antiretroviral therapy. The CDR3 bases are TGTGCCAGCAGCTTAGCTGGGGAACGTAGTTCACCCCTCCACTTT. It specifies CASSLAGERSSPLHF.